The 5 T cell receptor beta chains in this list originate from one sample, sequenced in a study of OX40 agonist ivuxolimab in advanced cancers. The protocol was immunoSEQ multiplex PCR, while the TCRdb copy is restricted to in-frame clones and leaves out a portion. The table has roughly 25,000 clones, 70% to 90% seen once; the top ten hold roughly a fifth. Source: CD4+ or CD8+ T cells sorted from blood, taken in a trial of the OX40 agonist ivuxolimab. The receptor source for this set is an adult with an advanced solid tumor such as melanoma, head and neck, liver or kidney cancer.

The chain joins TRBV5-6 to TRBJ1-2; weak D call: TRBD1 (5 bases). V lost 0 bases, J lost 6 bases, and 12 bases lay in between. CDR1 is SGHDT and CDR2 is YYEEEE in the germline V gene. This CDR3 contains 14 residues. Here the CDR3 DNA reads TGTGCCAGCAGCTTGGTCAGGGATCGGAATGGCTACACCTTC. Protein: CASSLVRDRNGYTF.

The genes are TRBV6-5 and TRBJ2-7; D unresolved. V lost 0 bases and J lost 4, with 10 bases in between. CDR1 and CDR2 (germline): MNHEY, SVGAGI. The CDR3 has 14 amino acids. The CDR3 DNA is TGTGCCAGCAGTTACTCGTCAGGAAGTTACGAGCAGTACTTC. This gives the protein CASSYSSGSYEQYF.

This clone appeared a single time. The chain employs TRBV11-2 and TRBJ1-1; D unresolved. The V end was cut by 5 bases, the J end by 0 bases, with 7 bases between. Per germline, CDR1 SGHAT and CDR2 FQNNGV. The CDR3 is made up of 13 amino acids. The CDR3 loop reads CASSPEVNTEAFF. The CDR3 nucleotides are TGTGCCAGCAGCCCGGAGGTGAACACTGAAGCTTTCTTT.

The chain combines TRBV5-6 with TRBJ2-6; no clear D gene. This CDR3 contains 16 residues. Germline CDR1 is SGHDT and CDR2 is YYEEEE. Between the trimmed V and J ends, which lost 2 bases and 0 bases, there was a span of 9 bases. In nucleotides, the CDR3 is TGTGCCAGCAGCTTTTACGTAGACTCTGGGGCCAACGTCCTGACTTTC. It specifies CASSFYVDSGANVLTF.

CDR3: CASSLGGYEQYF. DNA of the CDR3: TGTGCCAGCAGCCTCGGGGGCTACGAGCAGTACTTC. The V call is TRBV4-2, the J call TRBJ2-7, with a tentative D call TRBD2 (6 bases). This CDR3 is 12 amino acids long. Trimming stripped 4 bases from V and 3 bases from J, with 7 bases between. The V gene's germline CDR1 is LGHNA and CDR2 YNFKEQ.